A single sample gave rise to the 5 T cell receptor beta chains below, sequenced in a study of T cell responses to AZD1222 COVID-19 vaccine. Libraries were prepared by immunoSEQ multiplex PCR; TCRdb keeps only in-frame clonotypes and omits some of them. Of 120,000 or so clones listed, 80% to 95% are singletons. The material sequenced was peripheral blood, taken on day 0 of AZD1222 vaccination. The receptors originated from an adult in good health.

In the case of this clone: The same CDR3 can be traced to other DNA sequences in this sample. V usage is TRBV20-1 and J usage is TRBJ1-1, with D uncertain. The CDR3 is made up of 10 amino acids. V was clipped by 3 bases and J by 2 bases, with 1 base between them. The germline V gene encodes CDR1 DFQATT and CDR2 SNEGSKA (reference sequence). CDR3 nucleotide sequence: TGCAGTGCTAGTAACACTGAAGCTTTCTTT. Protein sequence: CSASNTEAFF.

This sequence joins TRBV6-1 and TRBJ1-1; unclear D gene. The V and J ends lost 5 bases and 3 bases respectively, with 7 bases between them. Per the germline V gene, CDR1 is MNHNS and CDR2 is SASEGT. The CDR3 runs 12 residues. The CDR3 is CASSNRHTEAFF. In DNA, the CDR3 is TGTGCCAGCAGTAATCGTCACACTGAAGCTTTCTTT.

V gene TRBV5-6 combines with J gene TRBJ1-1, with a weak D call TRBD1 (6 bases). Germline V gene lookup returns CDR1 SGHDT and CDR2 YYEEEE. The CDR3 runs 14 residues. V was pared by 1 base and J by 4 bases, with 11 bases between. The DNA for the CDR3 is TGTGCCAGCAGCTTGTTGCAGGGGATCACTGAAGCTTTCTTT. Translation: CASSLLQGITEAFF.

The chain is built from TRBV6-4 and TRBJ1-2; D is possibly TRBD1 (5 bases). V was cut by 0 bases and J by 0 bases, with 8 bases left in between. The germline V gene has CDR1 MRHNA and CDR2 SNTAGT. This CDR3 region has 15 residues. The CDR3 DNA is TGTGCCAGCAGTGACTCGGGGGATTCTAACTATGGCTACACCTTC. It specifies CASSDSGDSNYGYTF.

This chain joins TRBV28 and TRBJ1-5; the D gene is possibly TRBD1 (5 bases). The germline V gene encodes CDR1 MDHEN and CDR2 SYDVKM. CDR3 length: 13 amino acids. CDR3 sequence (DNA): TGTGCTAGCCTTGGGGGACGGAATCAGCCCCAGCATTTT. Amino acid sequence: CASLGGRNQPQHF.